This T cell receptor (beta chain) was found in a study of T and B cells in COVID-19 patients. Study in general: Of some 19 active-infection patients, about a dozen were critically ill with mechanical ventilation or extracorporeal membrane oxygenation. The study, taken as a whole, reports: Active COVID-19 showed highly clonal TRB repertoires; recovery showed diversity and richness above healthy donors.

V was cut by 1 base and J by 6 bases, with 6 bases left in between. CDR3 size: 13 residues. Looked up from germline, CDR1 is MNHEY and CDR2 is SVGEGT. From blood, roughly 220-550 ng of genomic DNA served as TRB template. This clonotype was recorded a few times. Its antigen is unidentified. BIOMED2 TRB-A/B primer pools were used in multiplex TRB PCR. TCRdb itself ran the multiplex PCR reads through MiXCR, one entry per CDR3 protein. The sample yields approximately 15,000 distinct CDR3 sequences, roughly 31% seen once. Sequenced: blood. The rearrangement links TRBV6-2 or TRBV6-3 to TRBJ2-2; D unclear. The clonotype was recovered from a human donor who had recovered from COVID-19. CDR3 region: CASSYFIPGELFF. The CDR3 DNA sequence: TGTGCCAGCAGTTACTTTATACCCGGGGAGCTGTTTTTT.